The 17 T cell receptor beta chains below all came from one sample that was sequenced in a study of lymphopenia after photon versus proton radiotherapy. Measured with immunoSEQ multiplex PCR; TCRdb has only the in-frame clones, and not every one. This sample carries 13,000 or so clones, around 89% of them seen once, and the ten largest clones take roughly 3.3%. The specimen comprised peripheral blood, sampled from a patient treated with proton-based radiotherapy. These receptors were taken from a man between 60 and 75 years old with pancreatic cancer.

The V gene is TRBV20-1, the J gene TRBJ2-5; D is uncertain. CDR3 length: 11 amino acids. Per germline, CDR1 DFQATT and CDR2 SNEGSKA (reference sequence). Trimming shortened V by 1 base and J by 4 bases, and 4 bases separated the two germline ends. The CDR3 DNA sequence: TGCAGTGCTAGAGTTGTAGAGACCCAGTACTTC. Translated: CSARVVETQYF.

The V and J genes are TRBV4-1 and TRBJ2-7, with 12 positions matching TRBD1. The trim removed 4 bases at V and 2 bases at J, leaving 3 bases unmatched. Looked up from germline, CDR1 is MGHRA and CDR2 is YSYEKL. The CDR3 has 15 residues. The CDR3 loop is CASSLRDRGPYEQYF. The DNA of the CDR3 is TGCGCCAGCAGCCTCCGGGACAGGGGGCCCTACGAGCAGTACTTC.

The rearrangement uses TRBV5-1 and TRBJ1-1; D may be TRBD1 (6 bases). CDR1 is SGHRS, CDR2 YFSETQ, per germline. V lost 5 bases and J lost 4, with 15 bases in between. The CDR3 has 14 residues. CDR3 DNA sequence: TGCGCCAGCAGTGTGACAGGCGGTAGCACTGAAGCTTTCTTT. It encodes CASSVTGGSTEAFF.

The rearrangement links TRBV11-2 to TRBJ2-5, with TRBD1 as a possible D gene (6 bases). CDR3 length equals 19 residues. Trimming cost V 2 bases and J 1 base, with 23 bases left between them. Germline CDR1 and CDR2: SGHAT and FQNNGV. The CDR3 sequence: CASSLSGWGTPSSQETQYF. As DNA, the CDR3 is TGTGCCAGCAGCTTAAGTGGGTGGGGGACACCTTCTTCCCAAGAGACCCAGTACTTC.

The CDR3 region has the DNA TGTGCCAGCAGCTTAGTTGCCGCGGGGGGCTACGAGCAGTACTTC. Residues: CASSLVAAGGYEQYF. This chain links TRBV7-9 with TRBJ2-7, with TRBD2 identical over 8 bases. V shed 1 base and J 3 bases; nucleotides not matched to a gene: 5. Germline V gene data show CDR1 as SEHNR and CDR2 as FQNEAQ (reference sequence). The CDR3 consists of 15 residues.

This clone showed up just once. The chain couples TRBV13 to TRBJ2-1; the D is unclear. Looked up from germline, CDR1 is PRHDT and CDR2 is FYEKMQ (reference sequence). V was trimmed by 5 bases and J by 8 bases, leaving 13 bases between them. The CDR3 contains 13 residues. The CDR3: CASSRQGEHEQFF. The CDR3 DNA sequence: TGTGCCAGCAGCCGGCAAGGAGAACATGAGCAGTTCTTC.

This clone was counted a few times. The V call is TRBV30, the J call TRBJ1-2; D remains unclear. The CDR3 extends over 12 amino acids. CDR1 and CDR2 from the germline V gene are GTSNPN and SVGIG (reference sequence). V gave up 3 bases and J gave up 3 bases, with 8 bases separating them. The CDR3 spells CAWSYSDYGYTF. As DNA, the CDR3 is TGTGCCTGGAGCTACAGCGACTATGGCTACACCTTC.

The gene calls are TRBV30 and TRBJ2-2; 9 nucleotides line up with TRBD1. V shed 0 bases, J shed 3 bases, and the junction held 2 bases outside the gene matches. This CDR3 contains 15 residues. CDR1 and CDR2 (germline): GTSNPN, SVGIG (reference sequence). CDR3 residues: CAWSVRDRDTGELFF. Here the CDR3 DNA reads TGTGCCTGGAGTGTACGGGACAGGGACACCGGGGAGCTGTTTTTT.

The V call is TRBV4-2, the J call TRBJ2-1; 9 nucleotides agree with TRBD2. Losses at the gene ends were 0 bases for V and 15 bases for J; bases not matched to a gene: 12. CDR3 length equals 15 residues. Germline V gives CDR1 LGHNA, CDR2 YNFKEQ. CDR3 region: CASSQDRLAVLEAFF. CDR3 DNA sequence: TGTGCCAGCAGCCAAGACCGACTAGCGGTCCTAGAGGCGTTCTTC.

This clone ranks as medium-sized. V and J are TRBV19 and TRBJ2-7; 8 bases line up with TRBD2. Germline CDR1 and CDR2: LNHDA and SQIVND (reference sequence). The J segment lost 6 bases and the V segment lost 6 bases, leaving 13 bases of the junction unmatched. CDR3 length equals 15 residues. The CDR3 reads CASSTGLERVGEQYF. The DNA of the CDR3 is TGTGCCAGTAGCACGGGACTAGAGCGGGTTGGCGAGCAGTACTTC.

The gene calls are TRBV7-2 and TRBJ1-2; no clear D. The CDR3 is made up of 13 amino acids. Germline CDR1 and CDR2: SGHTA and FQGNSA. The V gene lost 1 base and the J gene lost 4 bases, with 7 bases spanning the gap. The CDR3 nucleotides are TGTGCCAGCAGCTTAGATCGAACCTATGGCTACACCTTC. Its protein is CASSLDRTYGYTF.

The chain recombines TRBV9 with TRBJ2-1; D remains ambiguous. V was cut by 3 bases and J by 6 bases, with 4 bases left in between. CDR3 length: 11 amino acids. Germline CDR1 and CDR2: SGDLS and YYNGEE. In DNA, the CDR3 is TGTGCCAGCAGCGCCCTCAATGAGCAGTTCTTC. This translates into CASSALNEQFF.

The chain carries TRBV30 and TRBJ2-7; maybe TRBD2 (5 bases). Germline V lookup: CDR1 GTSNPN, CDR2 SVGIG (reference sequence). Trimming took off 0 bases at V and 7 bases at J, with 19 bases between the two ends. The CDR3 is 15 residues long. The CDR3 here is CAWSVLFGNPPEQYF. For the CDR3, the DNA is TGTGCCTGGAGTGTACTGTTCGGGAATCCCCCTGAGCAGTACTTC.

This rearrangement joins TRBV29-1 to TRBJ2-3; maybe TRBD2 (6 bases). CDR1 is SQVTM, CDR2 ANQGSEA, per germline. V lost 5 bases to trimming and J lost 5 bases, with 23 bases between them. The CDR3 has 16 amino acids. In DNA, the CDR3 is TGCAGCGTTCTCCTAGTGGGAGGTGGGGTAAAAGATACGCAGTATTTT. Amino acid sequence: CSVLLVGGGVKDTQYF.

The chain uses TRBV19 and TRBJ2-6; D gene uncertain. V lost 9 bases to trimming and J lost 0 bases, with 6 bases between them. Per the germline V gene, CDR1 is LNHDA and CDR2 is SQIVND (reference sequence). CDR3 length: 13 residues. CDR3 bases: TGTGCCAGCACAGACTCTGGGGCCAACGTCCTGACTTTC. Translating gives CASTDSGANVLTF.

Of note for this clone: A read error may account for a junction end that differs from germline. This chain joins TRBV19 and TRBJ1-5; 7 positions match TRBD1. The CDR3 is 14 residues long. Germline V gene lookup returns CDR1 LNHDA and CDR2 SQIVND (reference sequence). The CDR3 loop is CVSSRGQPYQPQHF. The DNA of the CDR3 is TGTGTCAGTAGTAGGGGACAGCCTTATCAGCCCCAGCATTTT. Supplemented by reference TRBV19 and TRBJ1-5, the full variable domain reads DGGITQSPKYLFRKEGQNVTLSCEQNLNHDAMYWYRQDPGQGLRLIYYSQIVNDFQKGDIAEGYSVSREKKESFPLTVTSAQKNPTAFYLCVSSRGQPYQPQHFGDGTRLSIL.

The chain employs TRBV7-2 and TRBJ1-5; TRBD1 matches 8 bases. The CDR3 extends over 15 amino acids. J lost 4 bases, V lost 5 bases, and 7 bases had no gene match. CDR1 is SGHTA, CDR2 FQGNSA, per germline. The CDR3 sequence: CASSPQGGTNQPQHF. Here the CDR3 DNA reads TGTGCCAGCAGCCCACAGGGGGGGACGAATCAGCCCCAGCATTTT. The complete variable domain, with remaining parts taken from reference TRBV7-2 and TRBJ1-5, reads GAGVSQSPSNKVTEKGKDVELRCDPISGHTALYWYRQSLGQGLEFLIYFQGNSAPDKSGLPSDRFSAERTGGSVSTLTIQRTQQEDSAVYLCASSPQGGTNQPQHFGDGTRLSIL.